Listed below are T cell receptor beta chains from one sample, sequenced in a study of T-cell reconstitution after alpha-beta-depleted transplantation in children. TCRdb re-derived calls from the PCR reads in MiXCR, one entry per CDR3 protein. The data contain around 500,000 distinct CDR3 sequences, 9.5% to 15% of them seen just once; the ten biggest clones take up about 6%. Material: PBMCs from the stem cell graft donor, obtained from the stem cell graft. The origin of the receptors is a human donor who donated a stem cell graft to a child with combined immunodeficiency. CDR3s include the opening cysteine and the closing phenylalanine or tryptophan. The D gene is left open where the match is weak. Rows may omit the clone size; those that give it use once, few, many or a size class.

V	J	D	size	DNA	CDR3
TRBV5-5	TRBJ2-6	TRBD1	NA	TGTGCCAGCAGCTTGGGGGACAGGGGATTTGGGGCCAACGTCCTGACTTTC	CASSLGDRGFGANVLTF
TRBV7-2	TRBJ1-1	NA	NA	TGTGCCAGCAGCGAAACAGGAATTCCCACTGAAGCTTTCTTT	CASSETGIPTEAFF
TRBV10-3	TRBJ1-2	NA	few	TGTGCCATCAGTGAGTCGAGGGGGAACTATGGCTACACCTTC	CAISESRGNYGYTF
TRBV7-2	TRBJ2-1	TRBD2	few	TGTGCCAGCAGCTTAGGCGGGGGAGGTGGGAATGAGCAGTTCTTC	CASSLGGGGGNEQFF
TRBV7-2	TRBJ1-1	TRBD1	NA	TGTGCCACCGGCCCCTTGACAGGGCGTACTGAAGCTTTCTTT	CATGPLTGRTEAFF
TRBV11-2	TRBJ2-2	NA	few	TGTGCCAGCAGCTTAGCCTCAGGAGTGGGGAACACCGGGGAGCTGTTTTTT	CASSLASGVGNTGELFF
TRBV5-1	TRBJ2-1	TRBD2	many	TGCGCCAGCAGCCGTAGCGGGGGCAATTACAATGAGCAGTTCTTC	CASSRSGGNYNEQFF
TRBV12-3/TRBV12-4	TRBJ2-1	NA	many	TGTGCCAGCAGCAGAATGACTAGAATCGGGCAGTTCTTC	CASSRMTRIGQFF
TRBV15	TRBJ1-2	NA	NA	TGTGCCACCAGCAGAGATCTCACGGGATACTATGGCTACACCTTC	CATSRDLTGYYGYTF
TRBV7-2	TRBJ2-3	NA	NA	TGTGCCAGCAGCACCGACCGTCTCAGCAGAGATACGCAGTATTTT	CASSTDRLSRDTQYF
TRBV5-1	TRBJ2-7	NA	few	TGCGCCAGCAGCTTGGGACAGGTGAGCGAGCAGTACTTC	CASSLGQVSEQYF
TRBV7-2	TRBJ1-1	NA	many	TGTGCCAGCAGCCAAATAGGGAACACTGAAGCTTTCTTT	CASSQIGNTEAFF
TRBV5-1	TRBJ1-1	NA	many	TGCGCCAGCAGCTTGGCCTGGAAGGCAGAAGCTTTCTTT	CASSLAWKAEAFF
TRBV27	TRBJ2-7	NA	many	TGTGCCAGCAGTTCTGGGAGAACCTACGAGCAGTACTTC	CASSSGRTYEQYF
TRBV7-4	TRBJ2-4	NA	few	TGTGCCAGCAGCTTAGGGCCACGAGCTGGAGCCAAAAACATTCAGTACTTC	CASSLGPRAGAKNIQYF
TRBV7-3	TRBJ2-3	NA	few	TGTGCCAGCAGCTTAAGGCACCTTAGCACAGATACGCAGTATTTT	CASSLRHLSTDTQYF
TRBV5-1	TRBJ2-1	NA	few	TGCGCCAGCAGCTTCATATCAGCGGATTACAATGAGCAGTTCTTC	CASSFISADYNEQFF
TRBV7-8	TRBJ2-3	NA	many	TGTGCCAGCAGCTTGGTCGGCGGCGACACAGATACGCAGTATTTT	CASSLVGGDTDTQYF
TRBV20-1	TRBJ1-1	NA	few	TGCAGCAGCGGGAAGAACACTGAAGCTTTCTTT	CSSGKNTEAFF
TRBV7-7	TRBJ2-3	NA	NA	TGTGCCAGCAGCTCCGCCTGGAACACAGATACGCAGTATTTT	CASSSAWNTDTQYF
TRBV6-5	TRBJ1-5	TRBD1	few	TGTGCCAGCACGGGACAGGTATTCGATCAGCCCCAGCATTTT	CASTGQVFDQPQHF
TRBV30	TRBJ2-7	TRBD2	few	TGTGCCTGGAGTGCCTTAGGGACTAGCGGATCCTACGAGCAGTACTTC	CAWSALGTSGSYEQYF
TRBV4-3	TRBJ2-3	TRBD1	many	TGCGCCAGCAGCCGAGACGGACAGGGGCCACAGTATTTT	CASSRDGQGPQYF
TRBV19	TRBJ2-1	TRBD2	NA	TGTGCCACCAAAGCTCCTCTAGCGGGCCCCCAGTTCTTC	CATKAPLAGPQFF
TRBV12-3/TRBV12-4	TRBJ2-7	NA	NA	TGTGCCAGCAGTCATACAGGATCGGGAGACGAGCAGTACTTC	CASSHTGSGDEQYF
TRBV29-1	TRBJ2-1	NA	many	TGCAGCGTTGAAGATAGGAGATACAATGAGCAGTTCTTC	CSVEDRRYNEQFF
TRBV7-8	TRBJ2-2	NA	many	TGTGCCAGCAGCTCTAAGGGTCGCGGGGAGCTGTTTTTT	CASSSKGRGELFF
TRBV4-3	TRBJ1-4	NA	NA	TGCGCCAGCAGCCACCGGACTGATAATGAAAAACTGTTTTTT	CASSHRTDNEKLFF